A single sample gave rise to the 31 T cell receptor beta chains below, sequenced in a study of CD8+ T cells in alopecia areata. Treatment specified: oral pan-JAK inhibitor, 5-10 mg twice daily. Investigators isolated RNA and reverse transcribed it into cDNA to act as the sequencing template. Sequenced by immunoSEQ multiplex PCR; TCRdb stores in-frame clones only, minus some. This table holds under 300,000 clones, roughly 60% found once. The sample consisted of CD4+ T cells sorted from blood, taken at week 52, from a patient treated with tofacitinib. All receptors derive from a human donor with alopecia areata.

CDR3 bases: TGTGCCAGCAGCGGGACTAGCGGGGGGGCCGGTAACATTCAGTACTTC. This gives the protein CASSGTSGGAGNIQYF. The rearrangement uses TRBV2 and TRBJ2-4; 16 bases line up with TRBD2. This CDR3 region has 16 residues. Germline V gives CDR1 SNHLY, CDR2 FYNNEI. The ends lost 6 bases at V and 7 bases at J; junction bases unmatched: 6.

The CDR3 DNA sequence: TGTGCCAGCAGCGTCGGGGCCCAAGAGACCCAGTACTTC. It is translated as CASSVGAQETQYF. V and J are TRBV9 and TRBJ2-5, with D perhaps being TRBD1 or TRBD2 (5 bases each). The germline CDR1 and CDR2 sequences are SGDLS and YYNGEE. The CDR3 extends over 13 amino acids. Trimming took 2 bases from V and 1 from J, leaving 6 bases between them.

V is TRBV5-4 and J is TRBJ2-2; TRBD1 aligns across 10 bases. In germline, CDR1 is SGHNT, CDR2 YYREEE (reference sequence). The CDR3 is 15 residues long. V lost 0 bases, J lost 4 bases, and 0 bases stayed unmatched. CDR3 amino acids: CASSLGQGATGELFF. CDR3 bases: TGTGCCAGCAGCTTGGGACAGGGGGCCACCGGGGAGCTGTTTTTT.

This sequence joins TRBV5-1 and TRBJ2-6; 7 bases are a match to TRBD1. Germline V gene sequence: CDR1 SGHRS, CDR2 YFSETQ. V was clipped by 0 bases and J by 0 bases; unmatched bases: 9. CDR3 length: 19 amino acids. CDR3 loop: CASSLARDSWYSGANVLTF. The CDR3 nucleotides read TGCGCCAGCAGCTTGGCCCGGGACAGCTGGTACTCTGGGGCCAACGTCCTGACTTTC.

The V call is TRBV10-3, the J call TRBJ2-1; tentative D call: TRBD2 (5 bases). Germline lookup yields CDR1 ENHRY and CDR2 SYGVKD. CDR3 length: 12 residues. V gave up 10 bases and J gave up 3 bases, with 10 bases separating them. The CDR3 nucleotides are TGTGCCAGCGAGGGAAACTACAATGAGCAGTTCTTC. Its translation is CASEGNYNEQFF.

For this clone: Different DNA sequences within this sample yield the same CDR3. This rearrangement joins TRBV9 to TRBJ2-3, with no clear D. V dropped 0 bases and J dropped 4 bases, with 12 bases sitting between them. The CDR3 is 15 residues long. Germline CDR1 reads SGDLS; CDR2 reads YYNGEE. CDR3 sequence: CASSVVGSPADTQYF. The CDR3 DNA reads TGTGCCAGCAGCGTAGTAGGCTCGCCCGCAGATACGCAGTATTTT.

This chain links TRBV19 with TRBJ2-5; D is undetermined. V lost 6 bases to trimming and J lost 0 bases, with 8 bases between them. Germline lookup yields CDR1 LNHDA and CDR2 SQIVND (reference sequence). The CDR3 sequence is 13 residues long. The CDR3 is CASSPEYQETQYF. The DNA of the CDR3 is TGTGCCAGTAGCCCGGAGTACCAAGAGACCCAGTACTTC.

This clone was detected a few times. The CDR3 coding sequence is TGTGCCAGCAGTGAAGCGCTTCTCAGGGACGTGAACACTGAAGCTTTCTTT. This encodes CASSEALLRDVNTEAFF. This chain joins TRBV2 and TRBJ1-1; D may be TRBD1 (5 bases). The CDR3 sequence is 17 residues long. The ends were cut back, 0 bases at V and 0 bases at J, with 14 bases in the middle. In germline, CDR1 is SNHLY, CDR2 FYNNEI.

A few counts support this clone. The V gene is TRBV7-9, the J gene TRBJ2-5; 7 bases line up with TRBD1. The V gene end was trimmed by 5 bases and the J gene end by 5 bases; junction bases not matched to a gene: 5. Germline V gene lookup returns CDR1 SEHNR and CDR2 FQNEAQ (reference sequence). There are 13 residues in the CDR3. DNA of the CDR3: TGTGCCAGCAGCCAAGGGGGCTTGGAGACCCAGTACTTC. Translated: CASSQGGLETQYF.

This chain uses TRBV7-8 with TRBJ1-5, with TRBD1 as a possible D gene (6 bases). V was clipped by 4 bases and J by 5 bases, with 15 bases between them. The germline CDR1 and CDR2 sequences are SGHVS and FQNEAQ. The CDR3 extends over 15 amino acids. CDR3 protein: CASSSTRGGYQPQHF. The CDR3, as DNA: TGTGCCAGCAGCTCTACACGAGGGGGTTATCAGCCCCAGCATTTT.

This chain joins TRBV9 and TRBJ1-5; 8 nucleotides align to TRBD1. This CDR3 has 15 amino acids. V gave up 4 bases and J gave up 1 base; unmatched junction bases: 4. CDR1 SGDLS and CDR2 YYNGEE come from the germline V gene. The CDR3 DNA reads TGTGCCAGCAGCCGACAGGGGAGAAGCAATCAGCCCCAGCATTTT. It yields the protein CASSRQGRSNQPQHF.

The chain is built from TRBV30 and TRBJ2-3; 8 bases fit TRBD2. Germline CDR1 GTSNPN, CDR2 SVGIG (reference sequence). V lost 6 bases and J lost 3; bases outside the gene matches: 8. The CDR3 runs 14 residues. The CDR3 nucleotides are TGTGCCTGCACAACTAGCGGAACGACAGATACGCAGTATTTT. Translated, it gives CACTTSGTTDTQYF.

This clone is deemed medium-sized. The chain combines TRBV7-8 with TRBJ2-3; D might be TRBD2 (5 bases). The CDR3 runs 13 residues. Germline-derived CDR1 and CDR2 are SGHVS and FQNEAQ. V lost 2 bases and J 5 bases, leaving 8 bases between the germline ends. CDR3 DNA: TGTGCCAGCAGCTTACTGGCGGGAGATACGCAGTATTTT. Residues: CASSLLAGDTQYF. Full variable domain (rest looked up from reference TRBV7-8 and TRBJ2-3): GAGVSQSPRYKVAKRGQDVALRCDPISGHVSLFWYQQALGQGPEFLTYFQNEAQLDKSGLPSDRFFAERPEGSVSTLKIQRTQQEDSAVYLCASSLLAGDTQYFGPGTRLTVL.

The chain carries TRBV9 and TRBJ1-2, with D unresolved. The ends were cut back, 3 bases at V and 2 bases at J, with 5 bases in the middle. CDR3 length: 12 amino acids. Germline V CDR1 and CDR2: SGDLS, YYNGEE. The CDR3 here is CASSGKNYGYTF. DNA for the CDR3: TGTGCCAGCAGCGGGAAGAACTATGGCTACACCTTC.

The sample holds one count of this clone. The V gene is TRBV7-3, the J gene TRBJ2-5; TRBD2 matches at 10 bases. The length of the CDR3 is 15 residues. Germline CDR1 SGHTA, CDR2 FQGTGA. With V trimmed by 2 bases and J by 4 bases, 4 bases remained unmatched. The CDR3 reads CASSLGASGGETQYF. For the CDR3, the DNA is TGTGCCAGCAGCTTAGGGGCTAGCGGGGGAGAGACCCAGTACTTC.

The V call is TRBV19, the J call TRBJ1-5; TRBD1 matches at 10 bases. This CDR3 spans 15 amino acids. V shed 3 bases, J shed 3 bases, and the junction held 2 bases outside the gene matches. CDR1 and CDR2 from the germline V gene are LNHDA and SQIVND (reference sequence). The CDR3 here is CASSIGQGVNQPQHF. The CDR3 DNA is TGTGCCAGTAGTATTGGACAGGGGGTCAATCAGCCCCAGCATTTT.

The CDR3 spells CASSFRQGANYEQYF. CDR3 nucleotide sequence: TGTGCCAGCAGCTTTCGACAGGGGGCGAATTACGAGCAGTACTTC. The rearrangement joins TRBV7-9 to TRBJ2-7, with 10 bases aligning to TRBD1. The J segment lost 4 bases and the V segment lost 3 bases, leaving 6 bases of the junction unmatched. Germline V CDR1 and CDR2: SEHNR, FQNEAQ (reference sequence). The CDR3 covers 15 residues.

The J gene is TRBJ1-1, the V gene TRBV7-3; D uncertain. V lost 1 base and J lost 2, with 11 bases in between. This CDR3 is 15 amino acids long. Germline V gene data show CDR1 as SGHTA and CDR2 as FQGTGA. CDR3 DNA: TGTGCCAGCAGCTTAAATTTGGGCAGTAACACTGAAGCTTTCTTT. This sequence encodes CASSLNLGSNTEAFF.

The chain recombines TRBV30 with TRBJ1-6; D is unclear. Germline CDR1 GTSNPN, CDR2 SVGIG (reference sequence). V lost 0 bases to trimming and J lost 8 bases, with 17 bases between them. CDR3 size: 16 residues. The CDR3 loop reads CAWSVRLQEADSPLHF. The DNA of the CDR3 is TGTGCCTGGAGTGTACGTCTTCAGGAAGCGGATTCACCCCTCCACTTT. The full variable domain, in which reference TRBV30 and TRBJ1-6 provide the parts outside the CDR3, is SQTIHQWPATLVQPVGSPLSLECTVEGTSNPNLYWYRQAAGRGLQLLFYSVGIGQISSEVPQNLSASRPQDRQFILSSKKLLLSDSGFYLCAWSVRLQEADSPLHFGNGTRLTVT.

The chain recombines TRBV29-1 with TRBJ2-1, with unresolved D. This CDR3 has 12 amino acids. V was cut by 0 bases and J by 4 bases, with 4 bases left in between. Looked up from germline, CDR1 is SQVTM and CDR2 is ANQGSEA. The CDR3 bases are TGCAGCGTTGAAGACTTTTACAATGAGCAGTTCTTC. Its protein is CSVEDFYNEQFF.

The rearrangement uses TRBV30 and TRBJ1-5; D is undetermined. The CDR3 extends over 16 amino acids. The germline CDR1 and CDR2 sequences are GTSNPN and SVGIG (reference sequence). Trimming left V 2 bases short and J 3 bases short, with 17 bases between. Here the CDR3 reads CAWSPRQRIINQPQHF. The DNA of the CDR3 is TGTGCCTGGAGTCCCCGGCAGAGGATTATCAATCAGCCCCAGCATTTT.

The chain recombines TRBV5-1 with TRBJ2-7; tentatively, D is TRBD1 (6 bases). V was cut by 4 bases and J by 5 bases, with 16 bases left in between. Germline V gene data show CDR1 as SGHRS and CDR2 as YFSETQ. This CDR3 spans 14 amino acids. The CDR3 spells CASSPDSQVHEQYF. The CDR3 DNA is TGCGCCAGCAGCCCGGACAGCCAGGTCCACGAGCAGTACTTC.

The CDR3 bases are TGTGCCAGCCAGGGGGCAGATACGCAGTATTTT. Its protein is CASQGADTQYF. This chain uses TRBV30 with TRBJ2-3, with 7 bases that match TRBD1. The CDR3 length is 11 residues. J lost 4 bases, V lost 8 bases, and 3 bases had no gene match. Germline CDR1 GTSNPN, CDR2 SVGIG (reference sequence).

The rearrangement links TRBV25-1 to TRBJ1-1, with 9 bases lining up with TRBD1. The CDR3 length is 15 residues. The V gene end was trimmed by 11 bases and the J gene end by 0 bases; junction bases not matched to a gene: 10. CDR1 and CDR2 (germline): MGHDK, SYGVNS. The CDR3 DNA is TGTGCCCTGGGACAGGGTCCCATCATGAACACTGAAGCTTTCTTT. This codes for CALGQGPIMNTEAFF.

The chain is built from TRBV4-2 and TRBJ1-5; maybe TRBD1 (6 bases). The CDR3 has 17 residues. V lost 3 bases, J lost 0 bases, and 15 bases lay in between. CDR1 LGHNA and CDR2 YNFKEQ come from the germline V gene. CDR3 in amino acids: CASSHRDTGSSNQPQHF. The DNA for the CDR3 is TGTGCCAGCAGCCACCGGGATACAGGGAGTAGCAATCAGCCCCAGCATTTT.

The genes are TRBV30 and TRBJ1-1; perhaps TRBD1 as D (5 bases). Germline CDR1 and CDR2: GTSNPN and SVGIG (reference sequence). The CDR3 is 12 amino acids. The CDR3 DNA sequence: TGTGTAACCAAAGGGGAGCTCACTGAAGCTTTCTTT. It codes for CVTKGELTEAFF.

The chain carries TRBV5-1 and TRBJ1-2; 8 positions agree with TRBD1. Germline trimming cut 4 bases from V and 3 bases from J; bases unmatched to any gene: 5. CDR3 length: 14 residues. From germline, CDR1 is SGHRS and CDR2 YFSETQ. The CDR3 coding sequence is TGCGCCAGCAGCATGCAGGGGGCGGACTATGGCTACACCTTC. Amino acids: CASSMQGADYGYTF.

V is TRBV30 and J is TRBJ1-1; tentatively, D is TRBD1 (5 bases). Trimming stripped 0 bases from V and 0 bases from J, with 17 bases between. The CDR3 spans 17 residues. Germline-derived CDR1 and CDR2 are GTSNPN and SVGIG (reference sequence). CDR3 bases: TGTGCCTGGAGTGTCTCCCGGCAGGGCCTCATGAACACTGAAGCTTTCTTT. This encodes CAWSVSRQGLMNTEAFF.

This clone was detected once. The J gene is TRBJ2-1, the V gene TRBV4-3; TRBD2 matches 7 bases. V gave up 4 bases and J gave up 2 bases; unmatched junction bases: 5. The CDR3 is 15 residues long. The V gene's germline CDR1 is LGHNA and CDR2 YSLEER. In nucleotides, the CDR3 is TGCGCCAGCAGCCTTTCGGGGGGAACCTACAATGAGCAGTTCTTC. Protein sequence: CASSLSGGTYNEQFF.

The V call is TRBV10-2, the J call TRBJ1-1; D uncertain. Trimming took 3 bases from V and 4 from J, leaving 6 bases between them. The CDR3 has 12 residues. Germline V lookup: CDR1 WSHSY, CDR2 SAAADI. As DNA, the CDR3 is TGCGCCAGCAGTGAAAGGTTCACTGAAGCTTTCTTT. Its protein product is CASSERFTEAFF.

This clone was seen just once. CDR3 residues: CSVVPDARVTDTQYF. Here the CDR3 DNA reads TGCAGCGTTGTTCCCGACGCTAGGGTAACAGATACGCAGTATTTT. The chain has TRBV29-1 and TRBJ2-3, with D unclear. The CDR3 is 15 residues long. CDR1 and CDR2 from the germline V gene are SQVTM and ANQGSEA. V was pared by 4 bases and J by 3 bases, with 17 bases between.